The 2 T cell receptor beta chains given below trace back to one sample, sequenced in a study of cytomegalovirus exposure and HLA in healthy donors. Profiling relied on immunoSEQ multiplex PCR, and the TCRdb table lists in-frame clones only, not all of them. The table shows more than 150,000 clones, with around 82% occurring only once. Sequenced material: PBMCs. The receptors shown here come from a young woman in good health and CMV-seropositive.

This clone is a singleton in its sample. The chain recombines TRBV15 with TRBJ2-7; perhaps TRBD1 as D (6 bases). This CDR3 spans 14 amino acids. Germline CDR1 is LNHNV and CDR2 is YYDKDF (reference sequence). V dropped 5 bases and J dropped 2 bases, with 13 bases sitting between them. As DNA, the CDR3 is TGTGCCACCAGCGTTGACAGGTCTACCTACGAGCAGTACTTC. As protein: CATSVDRSTYEQYF.

V and J are TRBV7-7 and TRBJ2-5, with TRBD2 matching 11 bases. The CDR3 is made up of 16 amino acids. The V gene end was trimmed by 5 bases and the J gene end by 1 base; junction bases not matched to a gene: 6. In germline, CDR1 is SSHAT, CDR2 FNYEAQ (reference sequence). CDR3: CASSRASGGFQETQYF. The CDR3 DNA sequence: TGTGCCAGCAGCCGTGCTAGCGGGGGGTTCCAAGAGACCCAGTACTTC.